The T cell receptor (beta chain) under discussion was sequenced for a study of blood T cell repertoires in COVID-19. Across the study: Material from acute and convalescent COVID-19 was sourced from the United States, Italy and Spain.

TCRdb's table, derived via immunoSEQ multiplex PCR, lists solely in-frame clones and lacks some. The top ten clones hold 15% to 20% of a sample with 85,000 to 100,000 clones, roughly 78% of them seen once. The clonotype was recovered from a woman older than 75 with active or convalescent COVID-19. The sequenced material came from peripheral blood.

CDR3 coding DNA: TGTGCCAGCTCACAAGACAGGGGGCGCCCCTCGGAAAAACTGTTTTTT. Translation gives CASSQDRGRPSEKLFF. The rearrangement uses TRBV18 and TRBJ1-4, with 10 nucleotides matching TRBD1. Germline CDR1 KGHSH, CDR2 LQKENI. This CDR3 spans 16 amino acids. V shed 4 bases and J 8 bases; nucleotides not matched to a gene: 10.